A selection of T cell receptor beta chains follows, all from one sample in a study of blood T cell repertoires in COVID-19. Measured with immunoSEQ multiplex PCR; TCRdb has only the in-frame clones, and not every one. The sample includes under 200,000 clones, around nine tenths of them seen just once. The specimen sequenced was peripheral blood. The receptors shown here come from a man in his fifties or sixties with acute or convalescent COVID-19. Each CDR3 is given without its conserved first and last residue. Each record gives: V gene, J gene, clone size, CDR3 protein. Clone size is stated in some rows and not others, as once, few, many or a class when expanded.

v_gene: TRBV18; j_gene: TRBJ1-4; abundance: once; CDR3aa: ASSPRESGGLSEKLF
v_gene: TRBV5-1; j_gene: TRBJ1-2; abundance: few; CDR3aa: ASSPEQGRSGYT
v_gene: TRBV14; j_gene: TRBJ1-2; abundance: -; CDR3aa: ASSQGTEGASYGYT
v_gene: TRBV29-1; j_gene: TRBJ1-3; abundance: -; CDR3aa: SVDSGNTIY
v_gene: TRBV4-2; j_gene: TRBJ2-2; abundance: -; CDR3aa: ASSDNLGLAGELF
v_gene: TRBV7-2; j_gene: TRBJ2-1; abundance: -; CDR3aa: ASSLRLAGGNEQF
v_gene: TRBV4-1; j_gene: TRBJ2-1; abundance: -; CDR3aa: ASSQRPSTGGDNEQF
v_gene: TRBV28; j_gene: TRBJ1-4; abundance: -; CDR3aa: ASSSVAEKLF
v_gene: TRBV5-6; j_gene: TRBJ1-2; abundance: -; CDR3aa: ASSLVGGYT
v_gene: TRBV14; j_gene: TRBJ2-3; abundance: -; CDR3aa: ASSPHLGTGDTDTQY